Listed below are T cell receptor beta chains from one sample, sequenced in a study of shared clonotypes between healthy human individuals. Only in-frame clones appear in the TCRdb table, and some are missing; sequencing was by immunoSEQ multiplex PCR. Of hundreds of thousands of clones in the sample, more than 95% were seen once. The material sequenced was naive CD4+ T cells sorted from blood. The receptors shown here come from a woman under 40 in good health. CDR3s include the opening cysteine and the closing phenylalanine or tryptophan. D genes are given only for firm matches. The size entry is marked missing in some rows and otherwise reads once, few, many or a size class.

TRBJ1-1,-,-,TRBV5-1,CASSLGGEAFF,TGCGCCAGCAGCTTGGGGGGCGAAGCTTTCTTT
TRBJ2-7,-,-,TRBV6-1,CASSYEQYF,TGTGCCAGCAGCTACGAGCAGTACTTC
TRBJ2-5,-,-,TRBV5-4,CASSLLAPPRGETQYF,TGTGCCAGCAGCTTGTTGGCACCCCCGAGAGGAGAGACCCAGTACTTC
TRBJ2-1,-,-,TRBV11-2,CASSPQTYNEQFF,TGTGCCAGCAGCCCCCAGACCTACAATGAGCAGTTCTTC
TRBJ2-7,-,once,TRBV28,CASSFSQPWGEQYF,TGTGCCAGCAGTTTTAGTCAACCCTGGGGTGAGCAGTACTTC
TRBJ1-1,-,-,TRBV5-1,CASSPVYRTGNTEAFF,TGCGCCAGCAGCCCGGTATATAGGACGGGGAACACTGAAGCTTTCTTT
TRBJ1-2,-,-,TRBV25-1,CASSLAGTADYGYTF,TGTGCCAGCAGTTTAGCCGGGACCGCGGATTATGGCTACACCTTC
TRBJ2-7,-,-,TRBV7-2,CASSLSYLDPVEQYF,TGTGCCAGCAGCTTAAGTTACTTAGATCCAGTCGAGCAGTACTTC
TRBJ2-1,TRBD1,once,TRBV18,CASSPDRGFSYNEQFF,TGTGCCAGCTCACCAGACAGGGGGTTCTCTTACAATGAGCAGTTCTTC
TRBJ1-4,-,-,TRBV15,CATAMGGVNEKLFF,TGTGCCACCGCAATGGGTGGGGTTAATGAAAAACTGTTTTTT
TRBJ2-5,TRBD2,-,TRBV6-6,CASSRTSGDGTQYF,TGTGCCAGCAGTAGGACTAGCGGGGACGGGACCCAGTACTTC
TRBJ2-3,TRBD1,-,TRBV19,CASSARTGEGYTQYF,TGTGCCAGTAGTGCCCGGACAGGGGAAGGGTATACGCAGTATTTT
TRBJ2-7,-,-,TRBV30,CAWSAYYEQYF,TGTGCCTGGAGCGCATACTACGAGCAGTACTTC
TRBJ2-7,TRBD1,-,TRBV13,CASSLGGDRGVYEQYF,TGTGCCAGCAGCTTAGGCGGGGACAGGGGGGTTTACGAGCAGTACTTC
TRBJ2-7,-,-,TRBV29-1,CSVETSAMENEQYF,TGCAGCGTTGAAACGTCAGCTATGGAAAACGAGCAGTACTTC
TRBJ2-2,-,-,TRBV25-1,CASSGNPVNTGELFF,TGTGCCAGCAGTGGGAATCCCGTAAACACCGGGGAGCTGTTTTTT
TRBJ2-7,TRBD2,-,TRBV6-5,CASSFGLAGLYEQYF,TGTGCCAGCAGCTTTGGACTAGCGGGACTTTACGAGCAGTACTTC
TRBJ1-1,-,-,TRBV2,CASSSMGGSNTEAFF,TGTGCCAGCAGCTCCATGGGGGGATCGAACACTGAAGCTTTCTTT
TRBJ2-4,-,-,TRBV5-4,CASSLNGARGKNIQYF,TGTGCCAGCAGCTTGAATGGGGCTAGGGGCAAAAACATTCAGTACTTC
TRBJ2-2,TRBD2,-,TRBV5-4,CASSLPQREEVGELFF,TGTGCCAGCAGCTTACCACAGCGGGAGGAGGTCGGGGAGCTGTTTTTT
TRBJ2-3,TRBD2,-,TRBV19,CASSSGSTLTDTQYF,TGTGCCAGTAGTAGCGGGAGTACCCTCACAGATACGCAGTATTTT
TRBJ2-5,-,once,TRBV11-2,CASSFLQYQETQYF,TGTGCCAGCAGCTTTCTTCAGTACCAAGAGACCCAGTACTTC
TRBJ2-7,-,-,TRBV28,CASSLFGDSYEQYF,TGTGCCAGCAGTTTATTCGGGGACTCCTACGAGCAGTACTTC
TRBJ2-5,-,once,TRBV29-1,CSVSRQPQETQYF,TGCAGTGTTAGTCGACAGCCCCAAGAGACCCAGTACTTC
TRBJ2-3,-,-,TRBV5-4,CASSLWSSGTQYF,TGTGCCAGCAGCTTGTGGTCATCGGGGACGCAGTATTTT
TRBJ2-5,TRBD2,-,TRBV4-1,CASSQGTSGGQETQYF,TGCGCCAGCAGCCAAGGGACTAGCGGGGGCCAAGAGACCCAGTACTTC
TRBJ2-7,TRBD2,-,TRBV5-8,CASSTPGGGDSYEQYF,TGTGCCAGCAGCACCCCCGGGGGGGGAGACTCCTACGAGCAGTACTTC
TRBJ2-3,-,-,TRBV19,CASGDRTLNTQYF,TGTGCCAGTGGGGATCGGACTCTAAATACGCAGTATTTT
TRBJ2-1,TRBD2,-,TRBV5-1,CASSLRLAGRSYNEQFF,TGCGCCAGCAGCCTTAGACTAGCGGGACGCTCCTACAATGAGCAGTTCTTC
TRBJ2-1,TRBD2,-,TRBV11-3,CASSLSGRGGEQFF,TGTGCCAGCAGCTTAAGTGGGAGGGGCGGTGAGCAGTTCTTC
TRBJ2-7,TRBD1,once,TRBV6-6,CASSYLGQGSYEQYF,TGTGCCAGCAGTTACTTGGGACAGGGGTCTTACGAGCAGTACTTC
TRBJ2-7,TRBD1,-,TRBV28,CASSLFGTGGSYEQYF,TGTGCCAGCAGTTTATTTGGGACAGGGGGTTCCTACGAGCAGTACTTC
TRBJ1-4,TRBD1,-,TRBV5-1,CASSLDRGFEKLFF,TGCGCCAGCAGCTTGGACAGGGGGTTTGAAAAACTGTTTTTT
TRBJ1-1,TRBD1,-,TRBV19,CASSPRTGPNTEAFF,TGTGCCAGTAGTCCTCGGACAGGGCCGAACACTGAAGCTTTCTTT
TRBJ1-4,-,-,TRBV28,CASKGGAANEKLFF,TGTGCCAGCAAAGGGGGAGCGGCTAATGAAAAACTGTTTTTT
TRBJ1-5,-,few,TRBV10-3,CAISPGGNQPQHF,TGTGCCATCAGTCCAGGGGGCAATCAGCCCCAGCATTTT
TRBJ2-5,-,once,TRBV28,CASSLFAEETQYF,TGTGCCAGCAGTTTATTTGCGGAAGAGACCCAGTACTTC
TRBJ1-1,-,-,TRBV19,CASSRGGWPSDEAFF,TGTGCCAGTAGTAGGGGAGGTTGGCCCTCTGATGAAGCTTTCTTT
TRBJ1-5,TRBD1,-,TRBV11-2,CASSYLLVGTGDQPQHF,TGTGCCAGCAGCTACCTCCTGGTCGGGACAGGCGATCAGCCCCAGCATTTT
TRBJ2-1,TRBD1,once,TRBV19,CASSGTVTGEQFF,TGTGCCAGTAGTGGGACAGTGACAGGGGAGCAGTTCTTC
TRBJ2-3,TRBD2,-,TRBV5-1,CASSLAQDSGRTDTQYF,TGCGCCAGCAGCTTGGCCCAGGATAGCGGGAGGACAGATACGCAGTATTTT
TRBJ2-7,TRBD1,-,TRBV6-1,CASSDYTGVDEQYF,TGTGCCAGCAGTGATTACACAGGGGTGGACGAGCAGTACTTC
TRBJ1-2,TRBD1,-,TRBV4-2,CASSQNRQGGYGYTF,TGTGCCAGCAGCCAAAACAGACAGGGAGGATATGGCTACACCTTC
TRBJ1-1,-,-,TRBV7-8,CASSGRVDPTRTLNTEAFF,TGTGCCAGCAGTGGGAGGGTGGACCCAACTCGAACCTTGAACACTGAAGCTTTCTTT
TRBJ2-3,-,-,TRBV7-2,CASSLYTDTQYF,TGTGCCAGCAGCCTATACACAGATACGCAGTATTTT
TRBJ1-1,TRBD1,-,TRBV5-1,CASSPGTGFVNTEAFF,TGCGCCAGCAGCCCCGGGACAGGGTTCGTGAACACTGAAGCTTTCTTT
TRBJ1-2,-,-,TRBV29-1,CSVFLDPLYGYTF,TGCAGCGTTTTTCTCGACCCCCTATATGGCTACACCTTC
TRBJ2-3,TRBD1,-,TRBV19,CASRTGTGGKAPQYF,TGTGCCAGTAGGACCGGGACAGGGGGTAAGGCACCGCAGTATTTT